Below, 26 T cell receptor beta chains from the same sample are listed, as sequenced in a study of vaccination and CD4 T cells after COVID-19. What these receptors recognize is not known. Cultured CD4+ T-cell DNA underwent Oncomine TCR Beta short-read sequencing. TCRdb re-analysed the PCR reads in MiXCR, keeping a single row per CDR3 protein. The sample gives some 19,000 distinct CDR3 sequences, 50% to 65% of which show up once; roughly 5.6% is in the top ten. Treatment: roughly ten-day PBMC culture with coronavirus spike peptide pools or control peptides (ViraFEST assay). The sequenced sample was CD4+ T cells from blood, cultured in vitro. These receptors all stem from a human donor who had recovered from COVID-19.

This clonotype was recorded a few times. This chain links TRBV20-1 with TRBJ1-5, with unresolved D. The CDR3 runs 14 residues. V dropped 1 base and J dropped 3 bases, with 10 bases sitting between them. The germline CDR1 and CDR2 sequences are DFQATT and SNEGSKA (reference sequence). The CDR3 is CSARVGTNNQPQHF. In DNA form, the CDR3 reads TGCAGTGCTAGAGTCGGCACCAACAATCAGCCCCAGCATTTT.

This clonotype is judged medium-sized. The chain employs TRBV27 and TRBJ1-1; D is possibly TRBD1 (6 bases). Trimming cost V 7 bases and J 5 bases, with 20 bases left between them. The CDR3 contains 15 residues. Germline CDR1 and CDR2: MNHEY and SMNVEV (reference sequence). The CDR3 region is CASTPFPGVRTEAFF. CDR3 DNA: TGTGCCAGCACCCCCTTCCCAGGGGTACGGACTGAAGCTTTCTTT.

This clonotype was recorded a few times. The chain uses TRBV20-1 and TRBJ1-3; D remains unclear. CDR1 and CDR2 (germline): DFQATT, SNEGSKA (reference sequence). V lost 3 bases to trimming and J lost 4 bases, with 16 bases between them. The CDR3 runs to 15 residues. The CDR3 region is CSARDLELGGNTIYF. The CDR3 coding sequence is TGCAGTGCTAGGGACTTAGAACTTGGCGGAAACACCATATATTTT.

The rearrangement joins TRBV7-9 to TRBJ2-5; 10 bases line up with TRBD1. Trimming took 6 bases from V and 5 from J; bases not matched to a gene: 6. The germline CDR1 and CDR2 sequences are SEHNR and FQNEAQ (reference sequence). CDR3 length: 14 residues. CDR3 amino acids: CASSGQGGTETQYF. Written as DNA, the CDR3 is TGTGCCAGCAGTGGACAGGGGGGGACGGAGACCCAGTACTTC.

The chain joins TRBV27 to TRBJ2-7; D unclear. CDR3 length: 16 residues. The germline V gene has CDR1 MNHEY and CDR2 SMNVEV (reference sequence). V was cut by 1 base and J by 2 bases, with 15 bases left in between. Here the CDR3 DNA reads TGTGCCAGCAGTTTATACTCCCCTGGGGAACCCTACGAGCAGTACTTC. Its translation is CASSLYSPGEPYEQYF.

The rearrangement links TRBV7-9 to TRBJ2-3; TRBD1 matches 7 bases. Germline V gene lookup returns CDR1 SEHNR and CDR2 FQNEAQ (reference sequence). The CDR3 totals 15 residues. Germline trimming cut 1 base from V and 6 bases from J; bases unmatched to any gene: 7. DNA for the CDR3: TGTGCCAGCAGCTTAGATACAGGGGCGCGGGATACGCAGTATTTT. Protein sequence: CASSLDTGARDTQYF.

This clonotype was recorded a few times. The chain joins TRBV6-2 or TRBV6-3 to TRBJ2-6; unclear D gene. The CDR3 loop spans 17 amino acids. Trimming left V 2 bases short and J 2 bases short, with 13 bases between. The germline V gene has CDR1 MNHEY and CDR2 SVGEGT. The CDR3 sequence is CASSYHSKGTGANVLTF. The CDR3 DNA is TGTGCCAGCAGTTACCATTCTAAGGGTACTGGGGCCAACGTCCTGACTTTC.

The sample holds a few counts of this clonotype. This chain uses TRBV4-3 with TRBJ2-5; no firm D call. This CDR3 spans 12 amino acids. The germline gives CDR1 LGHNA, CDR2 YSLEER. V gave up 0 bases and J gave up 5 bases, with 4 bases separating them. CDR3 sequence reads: CASSQDRETQYF. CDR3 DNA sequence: TGCGCCAGCAGCCAAGATAGGGAGACCCAGTACTTC.

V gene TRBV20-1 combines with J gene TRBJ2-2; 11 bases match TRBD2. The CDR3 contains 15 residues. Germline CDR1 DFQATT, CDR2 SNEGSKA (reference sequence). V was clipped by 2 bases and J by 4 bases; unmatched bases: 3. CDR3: CSARRLAGGTGELFF. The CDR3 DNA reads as TGCAGTGCTAGAAGGCTAGCGGGAGGCACCGGGGAGCTGTTTTTT.

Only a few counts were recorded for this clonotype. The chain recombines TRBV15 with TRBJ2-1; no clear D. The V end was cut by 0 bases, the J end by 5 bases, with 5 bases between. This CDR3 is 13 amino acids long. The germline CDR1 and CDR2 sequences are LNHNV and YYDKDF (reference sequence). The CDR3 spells CATSREWNNEQFF. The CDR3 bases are TGTGCCACCAGCAGAGAGTGGAACAATGAGCAGTTCTTC. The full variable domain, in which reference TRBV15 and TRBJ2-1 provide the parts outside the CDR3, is DAMVIQNPRYQVTQFGKPVTLSCSQTLNHNVMYWYQQKSSQAPKLLFHYYDKDFNNEADTPDNFQSRRPNTSFCFLDIRSPGLGDTAMYLCATSREWNNEQFFGPGTRLTVL.

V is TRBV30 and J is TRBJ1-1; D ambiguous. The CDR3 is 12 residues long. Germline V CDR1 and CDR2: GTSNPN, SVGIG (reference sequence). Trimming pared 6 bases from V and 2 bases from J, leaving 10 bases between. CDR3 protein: CACNQPNTEAFF. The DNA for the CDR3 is TGTGCCTGTAACCAGCCTAACACTGAAGCTTTCTTT.

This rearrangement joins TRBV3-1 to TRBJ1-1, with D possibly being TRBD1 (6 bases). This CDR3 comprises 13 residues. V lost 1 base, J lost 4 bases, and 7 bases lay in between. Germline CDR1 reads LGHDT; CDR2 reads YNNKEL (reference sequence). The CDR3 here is CASSQGGGTEAFF. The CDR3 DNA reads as TGTGCCAGCAGCCAAGGAGGGGGCACTGAAGCTTTCTTT.

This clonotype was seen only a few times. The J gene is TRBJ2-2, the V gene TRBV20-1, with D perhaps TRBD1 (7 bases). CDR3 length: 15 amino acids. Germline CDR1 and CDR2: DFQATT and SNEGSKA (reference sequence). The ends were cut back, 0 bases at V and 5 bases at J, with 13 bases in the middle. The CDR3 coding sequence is TGCAGTGCTAGAGATCTCAGGGGGGCTACCGGGGAGCTGTTTTTT. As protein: CSARDLRGATGELFF.

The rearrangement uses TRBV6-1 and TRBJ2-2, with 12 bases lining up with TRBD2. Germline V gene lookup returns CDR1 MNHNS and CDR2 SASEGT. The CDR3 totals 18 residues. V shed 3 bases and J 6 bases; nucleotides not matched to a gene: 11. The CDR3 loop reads CASSEPNLAGGPPGELFF. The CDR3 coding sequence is TGTGCCAGCAGTGAGCCCAATCTAGCGGGAGGGCCCCCCGGGGAGCTGTTTTTT.

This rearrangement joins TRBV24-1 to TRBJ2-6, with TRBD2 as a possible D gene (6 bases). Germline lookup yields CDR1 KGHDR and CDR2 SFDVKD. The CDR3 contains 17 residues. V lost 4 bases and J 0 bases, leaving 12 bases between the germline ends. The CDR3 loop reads CATSDPGRSSGANVLTF. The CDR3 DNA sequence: TGTGCCACCAGTGACCCCGGGAGATCCTCTGGGGCCAACGTCCTGACTTTC.

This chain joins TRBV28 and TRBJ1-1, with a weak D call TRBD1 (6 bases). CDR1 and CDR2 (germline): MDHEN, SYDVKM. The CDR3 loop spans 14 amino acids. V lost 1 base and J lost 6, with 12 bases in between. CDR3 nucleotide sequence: TGTGCCAGCAGTTTATACGGGGGGCGGGCTGAAGCTTTCTTT. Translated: CASSLYGGRAEAFF.

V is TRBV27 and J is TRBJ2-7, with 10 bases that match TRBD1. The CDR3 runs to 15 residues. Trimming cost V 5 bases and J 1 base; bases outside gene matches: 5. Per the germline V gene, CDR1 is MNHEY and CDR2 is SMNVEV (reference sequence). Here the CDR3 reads CASSLRQGASYEQYF. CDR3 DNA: TGTGCCAGCAGTCTAAGACAGGGGGCATCCTACGAGCAGTACTTC.

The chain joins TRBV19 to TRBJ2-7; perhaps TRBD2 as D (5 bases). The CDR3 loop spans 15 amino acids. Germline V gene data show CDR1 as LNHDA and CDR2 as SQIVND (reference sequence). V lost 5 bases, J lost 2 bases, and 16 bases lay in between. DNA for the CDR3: TGTGCCAGTAGTGACCTAGGTTTCGGGACCTACGAGCAGTACTTC. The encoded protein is CASSDLGFGTYEQYF.

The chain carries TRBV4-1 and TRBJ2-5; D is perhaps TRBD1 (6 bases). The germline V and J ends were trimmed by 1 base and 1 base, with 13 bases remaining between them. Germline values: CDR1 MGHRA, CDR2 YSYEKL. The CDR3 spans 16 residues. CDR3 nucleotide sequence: TGCGCCAGCAGCCAAGTAGGGGGTACCCTCCAAGAGACCCAGTACTTC. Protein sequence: CASSQVGGTLQETQYF.

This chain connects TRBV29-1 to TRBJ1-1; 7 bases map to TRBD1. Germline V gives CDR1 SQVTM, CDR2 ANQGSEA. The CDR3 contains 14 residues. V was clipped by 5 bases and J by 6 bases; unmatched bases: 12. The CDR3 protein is CSVRRLTGSAEAFF. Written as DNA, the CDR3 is TGCAGCGTTAGACGGCTGACAGGGTCTGCTGAAGCTTTCTTT.

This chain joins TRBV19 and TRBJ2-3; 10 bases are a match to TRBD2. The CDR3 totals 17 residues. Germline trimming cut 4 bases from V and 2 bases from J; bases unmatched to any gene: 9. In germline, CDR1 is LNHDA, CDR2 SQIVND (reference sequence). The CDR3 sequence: CASSTKRTSGSTDTQYF. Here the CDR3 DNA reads TGTGCCAGTAGTACGAAGCGGACTAGCGGATCCACAGATACGCAGTATTTT. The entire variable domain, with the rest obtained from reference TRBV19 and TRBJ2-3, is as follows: DGGITQSPKYLFRKEGQNVTLSCEQNLNHDAMYWYRQDPGQGLRLIYYSQIVNDFQKGDIAEGYSVSREKKESFPLTVTSAQKNPTAFYLCASSTKRTSGSTDTQYFGPGTRLTVL.

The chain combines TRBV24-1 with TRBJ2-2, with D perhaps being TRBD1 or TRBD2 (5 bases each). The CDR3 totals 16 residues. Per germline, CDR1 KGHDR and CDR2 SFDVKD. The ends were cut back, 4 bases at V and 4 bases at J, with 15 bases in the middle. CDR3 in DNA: TGTGCCACCAGTGACTCCGGGCCGAGGGGCACCGGGGAGCTGTTTTTT. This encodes CATSDSGPRGTGELFF.

The CDR3 spells CASSKTVGGNQPQHF. The DNA for the CDR3 is TGTGCCAGCAGCAAGACAGTGGGGGGCAATCAGCCCCAGCATTTT. The V call is TRBV7-8, the J call TRBJ1-5; TRBD1 is a possible D gene (5 bases). CDR1 SGHVS and CDR2 FQNEAQ come from the germline V gene. The CDR3 sequence is 15 residues long. Trimming took off 5 bases at V and 2 bases at J, with 13 bases between the two ends. The full variable domain, completed using reference TRBV7-8 and TRBJ1-5, is GAGVSQSPRYKVAKRGQDVALRCDPISGHVSLFWYQQALGQGPEFLTYFQNEAQLDKSGLPSDRFFAERPEGSVSTLKIQRTQQEDSAVYLCASSKTVGGNQPQHFGDGTRLSIL.

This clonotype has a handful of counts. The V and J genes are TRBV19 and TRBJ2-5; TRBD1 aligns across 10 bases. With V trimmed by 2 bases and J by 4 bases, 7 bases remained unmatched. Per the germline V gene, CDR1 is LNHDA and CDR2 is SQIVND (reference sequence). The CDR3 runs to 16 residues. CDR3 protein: CASSIRRTGGGETQYF. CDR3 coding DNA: TGTGCCAGTAGTATAAGGAGGACAGGGGGGGGAGAGACCCAGTACTTC.

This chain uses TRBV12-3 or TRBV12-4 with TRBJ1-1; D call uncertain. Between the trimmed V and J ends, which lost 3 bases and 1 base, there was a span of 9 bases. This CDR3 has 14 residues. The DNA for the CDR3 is TGTGCCAGCAGTTTCGGGGAAACGAACACTGAAGCTTTCTTT. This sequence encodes CASSFGETNTEAFF.

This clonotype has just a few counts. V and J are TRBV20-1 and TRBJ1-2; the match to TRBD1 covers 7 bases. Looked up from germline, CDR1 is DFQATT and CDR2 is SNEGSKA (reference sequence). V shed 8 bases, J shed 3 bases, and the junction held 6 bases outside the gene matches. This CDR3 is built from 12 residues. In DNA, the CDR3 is TGCAGTTTACCCGGGACAGACTATGGCTACACCTTC. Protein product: CSLPGTDYGYTF.